This TCR beta chain is drawn from a study of OX40 agonist ivuxolimab in advanced cancers. V was pared by 8 bases and J by 12 bases, with 9 bases of the junction left unmatched. Germline CDR1 and CDR2: LNHDA and SQIVND (reference sequence). CDR3 length equals 12 residues. Only in-frame clones appear in the TCRdb table, and some are missing; sequencing was by immunoSEQ multiplex PCR. The table records approximately 15,000 clones, around 77% of them present only once. This TCR derives from an adult with an advanced solid tumor such as melanoma, head and neck, liver or kidney cancer. The V gene is TRBV19, the J gene TRBJ2-2; 7 bases fit TRBD1. Material: CD4+ or CD8+ T cells sorted from blood, obtained in a trial of the OX40 agonist ivuxolimab. CDR3 sequence reads: CASARDSRKLFF. CDR3 nucleotide sequence: TGTGCCAGTGCCCGGGACAGTCGAAAGCTGTTTTTT. The full variable domain, in which reference TRBV19 and TRBJ2-2 provide the parts outside the CDR3, is DGGITQSPKYLFRKEGQNVTLSCEQNLNHDAMYWYRQDPGQGLRLIYYSQIVNDFQKGDIAEGYSVSREKKESFPLTVTSAQKNPTAFYLCASARDSRKLFFGEGSRLTVL.